These 7 T cell receptor beta chains share one sample of origin, sequenced in a study of siplizumab effects on memory and regulatory T cells (dated by TCRdb to the late 2010s). The library was obtained by the immunoSEQ multiplex PCR assay. As stored in TCRdb, this immuneACCESS dataset retains in-frame rearrangements with V and J assigned. A fraction of the clones does not appear; measured against another copy, unresolved V genes explain less than half of the discrepancy, and the remainder lacks a known reason. Within this sample are some 100,000 clones, with 90% to 95% of them counted one time only. The leading ten clones occupy around 0.68% of the sample. The sequenced material came from Tregs sorted from blood. The receptor source for this set is a human donor in good health.

The chain is built from TRBV28 and TRBJ2-2; 7 nucleotides align to TRBD1. Germline CDR1 MDHEN, CDR2 SYDVKM. After removal of 6 bases from V and 5 bases from J, the junction contained 9 bases not matched to a gene. CDR3 length: 15 residues. CDR3 sequence: CASRISGGGTGELFF. The CDR3 nucleotides are TGTGCCAGCAGAATTTCAGGGGGTGGTACCGGGGAGCTGTTTTTT.

The CDR3 sequence is CSIDRGMRADTQYF. CDR3 nucleotide sequence: TGCAGTATCGACAGGGGAATGAGAGCAGATACGCAGTATTTT. The chain combines TRBV29-1 with TRBJ2-3; 8 nucleotides agree with TRBD1. The CDR3 spans 14 residues. Germline CDR1 SQVTM, CDR2 ANQGSEA.

This chain links TRBV15 with TRBJ2-5, with D perhaps matching TRBD2 (6 bases). Deletions cut 4 bases from V and 5 bases from J, with 17 bases between. The CDR3 extends over 15 amino acids. CDR1 and CDR2 from the germline V gene are LNHNV and YYDKDF (reference sequence). The CDR3: CATSKYDGSRETQYF. CDR3 sequence (DNA): TGTGCCACCAGCAAATATGACGGGAGTAGGGAGACCCAGTACTTC.

V gene TRBV19 combines with J gene TRBJ2-1; D might be TRBD1 (5 bases). The CDR3 spans 16 residues. CDR1 and CDR2 (germline): LNHDA, SQIVND (reference sequence). V was pared by 5 bases and J by 1 base, with 15 bases between. The CDR3 loop reads CASSPGWGRSYNEQFF. CDR3 nucleotide sequence: TGTGCCAGTAGTCCAGGGTGGGGTCGGTCCTACAATGAGCAGTTCTTC.

V usage is TRBV28 and J usage is TRBJ1-1; 8 bases agree with TRBD1. This CDR3 is 10 amino acids long. J gave up 10 bases and V 8 bases, and 3 bases lay outside the gene matches. The germline CDR1 and CDR2 sequences are MDHEN and SYDVKM. CDR3 loop: CASADRGAFF. The CDR3 DNA reads as TGTGCCAGCGCCGACAGGGGAGCTTTCTTT.

This chain links TRBV6-6 with TRBJ2-7, with 8 bases that match TRBD1. The CDR3 extends over 14 amino acids. V lost 6 bases to trimming and J lost 5 bases; unmatched junction nucleotides: 9. CDR1 and CDR2 (germline): MNHNY, SVGAGI (reference sequence). The CDR3 protein is CASSLSDRVHEQYF. The CDR3 DNA reads as TGTGCCAGCAGCTTATCGGACAGGGTGCACGAGCAGTACTTC.

The chain joins TRBV9 to TRBJ2-1; D might be TRBD2 (6 bases). Germline CDR1 SGDLS, CDR2 YYNGEE. Trimming pared 0 bases from V and 9 bases from J, leaving 16 bases between. CDR3 length: 15 amino acids. The CDR3 DNA is TGTGCCAGCAGCGTAGGCGGTCGGGAGCCTGTTGAGCAGTTCTTC. Protein: CASSVGGREPVEQFF.